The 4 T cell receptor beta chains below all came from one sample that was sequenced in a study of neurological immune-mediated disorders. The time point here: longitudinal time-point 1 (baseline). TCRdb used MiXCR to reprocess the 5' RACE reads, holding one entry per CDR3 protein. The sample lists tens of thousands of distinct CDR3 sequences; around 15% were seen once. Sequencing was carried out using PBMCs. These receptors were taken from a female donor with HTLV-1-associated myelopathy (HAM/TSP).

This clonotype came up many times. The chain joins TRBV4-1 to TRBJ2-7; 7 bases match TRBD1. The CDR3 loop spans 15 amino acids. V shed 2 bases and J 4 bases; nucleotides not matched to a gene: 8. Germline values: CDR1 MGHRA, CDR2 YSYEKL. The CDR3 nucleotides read TGCGCCAGCAGCCAACCGGGACAGCGACAATACGAGCAGTACTTC. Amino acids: CASSQPGQRQYEQYF.

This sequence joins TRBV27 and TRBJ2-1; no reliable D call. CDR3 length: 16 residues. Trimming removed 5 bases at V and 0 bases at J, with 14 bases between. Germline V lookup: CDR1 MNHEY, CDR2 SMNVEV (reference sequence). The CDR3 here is CASSATRLSSYNEQFF. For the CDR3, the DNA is TGTGCCAGCAGTGCCACTCGATTGAGCTCCTACAATGAGCAGTTCTTC.

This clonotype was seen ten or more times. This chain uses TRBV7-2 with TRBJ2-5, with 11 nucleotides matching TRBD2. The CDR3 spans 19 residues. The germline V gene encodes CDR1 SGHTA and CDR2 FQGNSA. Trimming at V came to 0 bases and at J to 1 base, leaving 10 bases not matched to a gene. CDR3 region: CASSLAPPGLAGGQETQYF. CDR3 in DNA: TGTGCCAGCAGCTTAGCCCCTCCGGGGCTAGCGGGGGGCCAAGAGACCCAGTACTTC.

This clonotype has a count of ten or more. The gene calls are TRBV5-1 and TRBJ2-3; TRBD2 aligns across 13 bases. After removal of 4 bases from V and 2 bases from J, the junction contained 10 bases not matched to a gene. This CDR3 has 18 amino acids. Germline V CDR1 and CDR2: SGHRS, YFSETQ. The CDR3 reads CASSGRGLAGVSTDTQYF. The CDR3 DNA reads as TGCGCCAGCAGCGGGAGAGGACTAGCGGGGGTTTCCACAGATACGCAGTATTTT.